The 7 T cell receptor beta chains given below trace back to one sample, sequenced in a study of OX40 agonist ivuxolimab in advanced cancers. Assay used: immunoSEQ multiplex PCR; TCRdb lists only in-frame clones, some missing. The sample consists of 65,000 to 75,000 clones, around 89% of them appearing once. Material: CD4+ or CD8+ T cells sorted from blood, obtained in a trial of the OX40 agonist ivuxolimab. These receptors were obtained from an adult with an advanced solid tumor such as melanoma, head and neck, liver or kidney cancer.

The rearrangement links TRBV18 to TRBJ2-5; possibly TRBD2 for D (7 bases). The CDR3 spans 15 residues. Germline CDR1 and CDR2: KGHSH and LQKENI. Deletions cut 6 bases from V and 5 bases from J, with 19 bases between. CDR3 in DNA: TGTGCCAGCTCCCCCAATCGGGGGGCCGTGGAGACCCAGTACTTC. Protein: CASSPNRGAVETQYF.

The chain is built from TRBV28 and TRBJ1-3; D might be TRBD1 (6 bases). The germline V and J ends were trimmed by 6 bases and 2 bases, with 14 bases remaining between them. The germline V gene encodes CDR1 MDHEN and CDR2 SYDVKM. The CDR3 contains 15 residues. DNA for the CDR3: TGTGCCAGCAGCCGATTGCGGACAGCTGGAAACACCATATATTTT. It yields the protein CASSRLRTAGNTIYF.

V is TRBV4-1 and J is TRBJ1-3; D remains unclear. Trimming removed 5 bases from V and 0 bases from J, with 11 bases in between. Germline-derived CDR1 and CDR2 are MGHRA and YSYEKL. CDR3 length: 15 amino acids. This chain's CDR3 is CASSSGDYSGNTIYF. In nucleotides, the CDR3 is TGCGCCAGCAGCTCCGGGGATTACTCTGGAAACACCATATATTTT.

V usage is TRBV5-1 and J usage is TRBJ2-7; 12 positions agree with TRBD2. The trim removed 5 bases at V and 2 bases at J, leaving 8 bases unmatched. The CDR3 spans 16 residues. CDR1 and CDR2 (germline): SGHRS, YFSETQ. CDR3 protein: CASSYRTSGEPYEQYF. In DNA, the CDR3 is TGCGCCAGCAGTTACCGGACTAGCGGGGAGCCCTACGAGCAGTACTTC.

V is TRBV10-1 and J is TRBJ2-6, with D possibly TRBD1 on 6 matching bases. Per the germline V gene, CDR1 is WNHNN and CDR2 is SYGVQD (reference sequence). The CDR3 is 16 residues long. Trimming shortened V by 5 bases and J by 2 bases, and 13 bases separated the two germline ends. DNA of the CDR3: TGCGCCAGCAGTCCTTCACAGGGCACTGGGGCCAACGTCCTGACTTTC. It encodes CASSPSQGTGANVLTF.

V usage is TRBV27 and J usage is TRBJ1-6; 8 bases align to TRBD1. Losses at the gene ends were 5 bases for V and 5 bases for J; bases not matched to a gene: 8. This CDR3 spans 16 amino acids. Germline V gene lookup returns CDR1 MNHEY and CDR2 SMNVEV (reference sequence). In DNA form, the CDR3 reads TGTGCCAGCAGTACCAACAGGGGGTGGGATAATTCACCCCTCCACTTT. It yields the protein CASSTNRGWDNSPLHF.

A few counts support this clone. In DNA, the CDR3 is TGCGCCAGCAGCCAAGCCCTCTCGGGGTACGAGCAGTACTTC. This encodes CASSQALSGYEQYF. The chain uses TRBV4-1 and TRBJ2-7; D possibly corresponds to TRBD2 (5 bases). V was pared by 1 base and J by 4 bases, with 11 bases between. The CDR3 spans 14 residues. The germline CDR1 and CDR2 sequences are MGHRA and YSYEKL.